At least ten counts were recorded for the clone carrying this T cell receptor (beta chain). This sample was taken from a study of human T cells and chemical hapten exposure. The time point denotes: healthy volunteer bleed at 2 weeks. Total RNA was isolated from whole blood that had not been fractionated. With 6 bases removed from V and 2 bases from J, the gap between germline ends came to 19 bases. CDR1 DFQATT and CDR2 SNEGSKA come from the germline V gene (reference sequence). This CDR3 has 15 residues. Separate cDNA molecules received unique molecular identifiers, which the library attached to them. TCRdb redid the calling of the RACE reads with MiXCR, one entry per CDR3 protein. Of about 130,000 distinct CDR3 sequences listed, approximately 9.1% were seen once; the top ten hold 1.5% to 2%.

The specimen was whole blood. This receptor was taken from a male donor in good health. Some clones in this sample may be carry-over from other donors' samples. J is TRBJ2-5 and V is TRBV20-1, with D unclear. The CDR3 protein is CSASPPGRLQETQYF. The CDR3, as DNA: TGCAGTGCCTCCCCCCCCGGACGGCTTCAAGAGACCCAGTACTTC.